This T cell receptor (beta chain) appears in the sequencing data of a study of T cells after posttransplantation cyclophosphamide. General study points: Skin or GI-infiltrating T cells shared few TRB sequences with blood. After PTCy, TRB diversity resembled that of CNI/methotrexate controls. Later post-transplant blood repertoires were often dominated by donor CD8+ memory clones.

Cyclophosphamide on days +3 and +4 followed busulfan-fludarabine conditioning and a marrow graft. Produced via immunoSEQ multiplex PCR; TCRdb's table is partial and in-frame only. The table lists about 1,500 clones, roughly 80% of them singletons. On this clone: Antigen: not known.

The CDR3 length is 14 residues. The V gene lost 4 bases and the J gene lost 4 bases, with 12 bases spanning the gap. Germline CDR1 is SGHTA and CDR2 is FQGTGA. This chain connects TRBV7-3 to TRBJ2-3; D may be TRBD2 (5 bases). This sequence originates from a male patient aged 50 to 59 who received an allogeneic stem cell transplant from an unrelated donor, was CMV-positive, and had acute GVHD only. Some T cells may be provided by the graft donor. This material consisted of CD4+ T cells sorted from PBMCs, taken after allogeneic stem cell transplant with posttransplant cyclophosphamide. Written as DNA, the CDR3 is TGTGCCAGCAGCTCCGGGATTCCCTCAGATACGCAGTATTTT. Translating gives CASSSGIPSDTQYF.